The 3 T cell receptor beta chains below all came from one sample that was sequenced in a study of blood T cell repertoires in COVID-19. Profiled with immunoSEQ multiplex PCR; TCRdb holds only in-frame clones, not every one. The repertoire consists of 300,000 to 400,000 clones, with over 75% occurring once and the leading ten covering around 1%. The specimen was PBMCs or T cells enriched from blood (not recorded which). These receptors all come from a young man who had recovered from COVID-19.

The J gene is TRBJ1-4, the V gene TRBV5-6, with TRBD1 as a possible D gene (5 bases). CDR1 SGHDT and CDR2 YYEEEE come from the germline V gene. Between the trimmed V and J ends, which lost 4 bases and 8 bases, there was a span of 15 bases. The CDR3 runs to 14 residues. In DNA form, the CDR3 reads TGTGCCAGCAGCATGACAGATAGAAAAGAAAAACTGTTTTTT. This translates into CASSMTDRKEKLFF.

This chain connects TRBV27 to TRBJ1-2; D is undetermined. Per germline, CDR1 MNHEY and CDR2 SMNVEV (reference sequence). CDR3 length equals 15 residues. With 3 bases removed from V and 7 bases from J, the gap between germline ends came to 18 bases. The CDR3 here is CASSFSKNGFGGYTF. The CDR3 bases are TGTGCCAGCAGTTTTTCGAAAAACGGGTTTGGTGGCTACACCTTC.

The chain has TRBV7-2 and TRBJ2-3, with 8 bases fitting TRBD2. With 3 bases clipped from V and 11 bases from J, the junction kept 10 bases outside the gene matches. Germline V CDR1 and CDR2: SGHTA, FQGNSA. CDR3 length: 14 amino acids. This CDR3 reads CASSFGLAVPWQYF. The CDR3 DNA reads TGTGCCAGCAGCTTTGGACTAGCTGTCCCCTGGCAGTATTTT.